A selection of T cell receptor beta chains follows, all from one sample in a study of OX40 agonist ivuxolimab in advanced cancers. Generated by immunoSEQ multiplex PCR, the TCRdb table keeps only in-frame clones and is missing some. The data contain under 80,000 clones, 75% to 90% of them singletons. This material consisted of CD4+ or CD8+ T cells sorted from blood, taken in a trial of the OX40 agonist ivuxolimab. The origin of the receptors is an adult with an advanced solid tumor such as melanoma, head and neck, liver or kidney cancer. Each CDR3 is given with its conserved first and last residue. D genes are given only for firm matches. Expanded clones get a size class; other rows say once, few or many, or leave the size out.

j_gene: TRBJ1-1; abundance: once; d_gene: -; v_gene: TRBV7-3; CDR3nt: TGTGCCAGCAGCTTAAATATGGGGACTGAAGCTTTCTTT; CDR3aa: CASSLNMGTEAFF
j_gene: TRBJ2-7; abundance: -; d_gene: TRBD1; v_gene: TRBV6-5; CDR3nt: TGTGCCAGCAGCCTAGGGGGACAGCTTTCGGCCGAGCAGTACTTC; CDR3aa: CASSLGGQLSAEQYF
j_gene: TRBJ1-2; abundance: -; d_gene: -; v_gene: TRBV7-8; CDR3nt: TGTGCCAGCAGCCCGAGGGGAGGGAACTATGGCTACACCTTC; CDR3aa: CASSPRGGNYGYTF
j_gene: TRBJ2-2; abundance: -; d_gene: TRBD1; v_gene: TRBV9; CDR3nt: TGTGCCAGCAGCCCAAGGACAGGGTCGAACACCGGGGAGCTGTTTTTT; CDR3aa: CASSPRTGSNTGELFF
j_gene: TRBJ2-1; abundance: -; d_gene: -; v_gene: TRBV7-2; CDR3nt: TGTGCCAGCAGCTTCGGACCGGACAATGAGCAGTTCTTC; CDR3aa: CASSFGPDNEQFF
j_gene: TRBJ2-3; abundance: -; d_gene: TRBD2; v_gene: TRBV6-1; CDR3nt: TGTGCCAGCAGTGAACCAAGGACTAGCGGACTAATAGATACGCAGTATTTT; CDR3aa: CASSEPRTSGLIDTQYF
j_gene: TRBJ1-3; abundance: -; d_gene: -; v_gene: TRBV7-2; CDR3nt: TGTGCCAGCAGCTTATCGACCGAATCGCCCATATATTTT; CDR3aa: CASSLSTESPIYF
j_gene: TRBJ2-2; abundance: -; d_gene: TRBD2; v_gene: TRBV11-2; CDR3nt: TGTGCCAGCAGCCAGCTAGCGGGGGTTGCGGAGCTGTTTTTT; CDR3aa: CASSQLAGVAELFF
j_gene: TRBJ2-7; abundance: few; d_gene: TRBD1; v_gene: TRBV7-2; CDR3nt: TGTGCCAGCAGCTTGACAGGGACCCTCGGCGAGCAGTACTTC; CDR3aa: CASSLTGTLGEQYF
j_gene: TRBJ1-5; abundance: -; d_gene: -; v_gene: TRBV7-2; CDR3nt: TGTGCCAGCAGCTTATTATGGGGAGTGGGGTATAGCAATCAGCCCCAGCATTTT; CDR3aa: CASSLLWGVGYSNQPQHF
j_gene: TRBJ1-4; abundance: -; d_gene: -; v_gene: TRBV2; CDR3nt: TGTGCCAGCAGTGAACGGTCAGATCCGTTTTTT; CDR3aa: CASSERSDPFF
j_gene: TRBJ1-4; abundance: -; d_gene: -; v_gene: TRBV6-5; CDR3nt: TGTGCCAGCAGTTACTTCCGGGAATCGAATGAAAAACTGTTTTTT; CDR3aa: CASSYFRESNEKLFF
j_gene: TRBJ1-2; abundance: few; d_gene: -; v_gene: TRBV7-2; CDR3nt: TGTGCCAGCAGCTTATATCAGCTCACCTATGGCTACACCTTC; CDR3aa: CASSLYQLTYGYTF
j_gene: TRBJ1-2; abundance: -; d_gene: -; v_gene: TRBV5-6; CDR3nt: TGTGCCAGCAGCTTGGAGGGAAGGAGTGGCTACACCTTC; CDR3aa: CASSLEGRSGYTF
j_gene: TRBJ1-2; abundance: -; d_gene: -; v_gene: TRBV29-1; CDR3nt: TGCAGCGTTTCGTCAGACAGCGACTATGGCTACACCTTC; CDR3aa: CSVSSDSDYGYTF
j_gene: TRBJ2-7; abundance: -; d_gene: -; v_gene: TRBV21-1; CDR3nt: TGTGCCAGCAACCTCAGGGGACCTACCTACGAGCAGTACTTC; CDR3aa: CASNLRGPTYEQYF
j_gene: TRBJ2-3; abundance: -; d_gene: TRBD2; v_gene: TRBV10-3; CDR3nt: TGTGCCATCAGTGTCGGGGGGGGCACAGATACGCAGTATTTT; CDR3aa: CAISVGGGTDTQYF
j_gene: TRBJ2-7; abundance: -; d_gene: TRBD2; v_gene: TRBV11-1; CDR3nt: TGTGCCAGCAGCGGGGGGGGCTCCTACGAGCAGTACTTC; CDR3aa: CASSGGGSYEQYF